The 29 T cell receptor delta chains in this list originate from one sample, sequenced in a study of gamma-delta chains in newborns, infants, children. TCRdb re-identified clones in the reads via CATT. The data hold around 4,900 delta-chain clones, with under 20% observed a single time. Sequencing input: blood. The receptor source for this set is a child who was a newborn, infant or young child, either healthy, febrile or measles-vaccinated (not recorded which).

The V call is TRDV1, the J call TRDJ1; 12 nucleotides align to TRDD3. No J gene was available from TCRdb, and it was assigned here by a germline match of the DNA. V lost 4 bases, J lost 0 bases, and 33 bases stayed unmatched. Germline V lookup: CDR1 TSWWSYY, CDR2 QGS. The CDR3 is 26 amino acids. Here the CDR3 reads CALGAVLPTVPSVHWGIPAYTDKLIF. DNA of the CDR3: TGTGCTCTTGGGGCTGTCCTTCCTACAGTCCCCTCCGTTCACTGGGGGATACCCGCGTACACCGATAAACTCATCTTT.

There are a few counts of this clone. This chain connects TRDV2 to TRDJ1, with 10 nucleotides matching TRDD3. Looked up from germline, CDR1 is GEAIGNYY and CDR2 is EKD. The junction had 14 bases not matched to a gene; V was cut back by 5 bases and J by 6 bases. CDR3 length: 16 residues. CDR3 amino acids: CACGTPEVLGDYKLIF. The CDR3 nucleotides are TGTGCCTGTGGCACACCGGAGGTACTGGGGGATTATAAACTCATCTTT.

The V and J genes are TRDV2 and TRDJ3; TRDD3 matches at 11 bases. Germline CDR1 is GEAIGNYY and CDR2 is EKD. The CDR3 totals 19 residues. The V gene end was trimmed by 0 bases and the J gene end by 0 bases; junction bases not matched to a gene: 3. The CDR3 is CACDTLGDTLSWDTRQMFF. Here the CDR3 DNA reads TGTGCCTGTGACACCCTGGGGGATACTCTCTCCTGGGACACCCGACAGATGTTTTTC.

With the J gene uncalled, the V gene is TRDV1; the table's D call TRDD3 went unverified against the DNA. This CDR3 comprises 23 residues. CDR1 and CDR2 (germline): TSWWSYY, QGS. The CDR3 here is CALGEITTSYGDGGIVDTDKIIF. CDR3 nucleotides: TGTGCACTTGGGGAAATTACCACTTCCTACGGAGACGGGGGGATAGTAGACACCGATAAAATCATCTTT.

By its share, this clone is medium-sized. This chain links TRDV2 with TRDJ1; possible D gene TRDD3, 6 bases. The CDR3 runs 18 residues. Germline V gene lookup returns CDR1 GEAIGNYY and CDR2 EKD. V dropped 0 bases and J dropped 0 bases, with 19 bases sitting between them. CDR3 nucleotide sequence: TGTGCCTGTGACACCGTTGGGGGGTCGGGCCGAAACACCGATAAACTCATCTTT. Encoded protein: CACDTVGGSGRNTDKLIF.

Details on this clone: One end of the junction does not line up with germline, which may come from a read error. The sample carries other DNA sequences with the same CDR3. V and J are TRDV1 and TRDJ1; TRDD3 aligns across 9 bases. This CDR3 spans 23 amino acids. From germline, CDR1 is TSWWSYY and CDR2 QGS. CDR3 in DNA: TGTGCTCTTGGGGAACAAGGTTTCTACGTAAAAAACGGACTGGGGGACCACACAGATAAACTCATCTTT. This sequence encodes CALGEQGFYVKNGLGDHTDKLIF.

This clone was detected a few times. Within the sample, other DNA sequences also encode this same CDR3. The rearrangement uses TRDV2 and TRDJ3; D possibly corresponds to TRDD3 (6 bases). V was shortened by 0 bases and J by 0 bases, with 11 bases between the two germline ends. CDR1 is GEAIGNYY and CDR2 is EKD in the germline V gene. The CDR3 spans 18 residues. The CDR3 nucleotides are TGTGCCTGTGACACCGGGGGAGCCAGCTCCTGGGACACCCGACAGATGTTTTTC. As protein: CACDTGGASSWDTRQMFF.

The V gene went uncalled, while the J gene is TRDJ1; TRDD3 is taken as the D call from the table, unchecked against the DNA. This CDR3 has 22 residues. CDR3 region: CALGEGSFLQTKWGIRPDKLIF. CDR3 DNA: TGTGCTCTTGGGGAGGGATCCTTCCTACAAACCAAATGGGGGATACGGCCCGATAAACTCATCTTT.

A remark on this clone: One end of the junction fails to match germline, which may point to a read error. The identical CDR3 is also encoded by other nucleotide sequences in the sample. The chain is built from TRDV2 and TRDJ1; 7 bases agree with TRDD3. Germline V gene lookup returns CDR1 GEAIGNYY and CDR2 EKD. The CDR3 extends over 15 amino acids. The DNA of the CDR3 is TGTGCCTGTGACACCGGCACGGGATACACTGATAAACTCATCTTT. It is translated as CACDTGTGYTDKLIF.

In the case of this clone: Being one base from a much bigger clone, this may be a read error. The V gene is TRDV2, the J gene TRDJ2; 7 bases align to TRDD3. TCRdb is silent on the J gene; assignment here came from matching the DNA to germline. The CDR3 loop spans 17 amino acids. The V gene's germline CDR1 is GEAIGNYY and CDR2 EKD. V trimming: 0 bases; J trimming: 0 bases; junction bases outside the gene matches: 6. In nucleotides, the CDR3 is TGTGCCTGTGACACCGGTGGGGGACCGGCTTTGACAGCACAACTCTTCTTT. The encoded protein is CACDTGGGPALTAQLFF.

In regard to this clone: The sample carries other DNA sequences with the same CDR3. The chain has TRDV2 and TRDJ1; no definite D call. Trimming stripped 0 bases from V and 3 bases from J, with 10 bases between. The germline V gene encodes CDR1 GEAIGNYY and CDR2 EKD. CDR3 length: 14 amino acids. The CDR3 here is CACDTLLIADKLIF. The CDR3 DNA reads TGTGCCTGTGACACCTTACTGATCGCCGATAAACTCATCTTT.

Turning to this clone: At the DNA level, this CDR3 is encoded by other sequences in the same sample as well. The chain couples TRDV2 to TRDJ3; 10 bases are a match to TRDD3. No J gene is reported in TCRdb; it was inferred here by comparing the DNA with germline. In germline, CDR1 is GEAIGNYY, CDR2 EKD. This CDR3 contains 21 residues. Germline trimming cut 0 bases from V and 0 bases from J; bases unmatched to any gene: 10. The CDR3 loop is CACDTVGGGYLSSWDTRQMFF. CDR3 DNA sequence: TGTGCCTGTGACACCGTCGGTGGGGGATACCTCAGCTCCTGGGACACCCGACAGATGTTTTTC.

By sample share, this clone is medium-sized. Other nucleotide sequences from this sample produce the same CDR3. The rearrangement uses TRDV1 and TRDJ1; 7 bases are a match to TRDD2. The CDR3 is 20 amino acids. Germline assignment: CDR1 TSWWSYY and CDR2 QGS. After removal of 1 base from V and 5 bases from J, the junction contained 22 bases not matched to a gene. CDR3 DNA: TGTGCTCTTGGGGAACAATTCCTACGTAAGTCTGGTCCCCTAAGGGATAAACTCATCTTT. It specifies CALGEQFLRKSGPLRDKLIF.

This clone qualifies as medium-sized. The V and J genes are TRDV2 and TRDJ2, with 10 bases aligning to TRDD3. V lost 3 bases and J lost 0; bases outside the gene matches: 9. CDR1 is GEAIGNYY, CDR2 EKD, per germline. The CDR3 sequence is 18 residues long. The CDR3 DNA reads TGTGCCTGTGACCCCGTGGGGGATACCCTTGCTTTGACAGCACAACTCTTCTTT. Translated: CACDPVGDTLALTAQLFF.

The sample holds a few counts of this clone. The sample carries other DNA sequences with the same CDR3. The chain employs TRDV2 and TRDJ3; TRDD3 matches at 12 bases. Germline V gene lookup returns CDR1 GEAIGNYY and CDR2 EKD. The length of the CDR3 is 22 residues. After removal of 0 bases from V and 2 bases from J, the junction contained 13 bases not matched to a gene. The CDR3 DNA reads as TGTGCCTGTGACACCGTAGGTACTGGGGGATACCACCAAACCTGGGACACCCGACAGATGTTTTTC. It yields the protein CACDTVGTGGYHQTWDTRQMFF.

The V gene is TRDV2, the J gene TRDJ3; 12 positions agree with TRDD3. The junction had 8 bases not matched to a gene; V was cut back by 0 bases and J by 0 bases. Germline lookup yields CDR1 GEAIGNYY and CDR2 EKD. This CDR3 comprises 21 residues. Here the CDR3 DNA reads TGTGCCTGTGACACCGTACTGGGGGATACCTTTAGCTCCTGGGACACCCGACAGATGTTTTTC. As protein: CACDTVLGDTFSSWDTRQMFF.

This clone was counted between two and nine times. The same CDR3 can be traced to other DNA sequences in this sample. The CDR3 bases are TGTGCCTGCGACCCAGTGCTGGGGGATACCCCGAGCTCCTGGGACACCCGACAGATGTTTTTC. Translating gives CACDPVLGDTPSSWDTRQMFF. This chain links TRDV2 with TRDJ3, with 11 bases fitting TRDD3. V was clipped by 7 bases and J by 0 bases; unmatched bases: 16. Germline V gives CDR1 GEAIGNYY, CDR2 EKD. The CDR3 contains 21 residues.

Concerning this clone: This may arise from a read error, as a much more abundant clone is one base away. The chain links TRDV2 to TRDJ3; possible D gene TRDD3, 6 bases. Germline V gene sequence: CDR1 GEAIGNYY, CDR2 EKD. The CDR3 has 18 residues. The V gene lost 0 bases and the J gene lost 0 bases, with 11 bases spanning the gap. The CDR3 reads CACDTAEGYSWDTRQMFF. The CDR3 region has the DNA TGTGCCTGTGACACCGCTGAGGGATACTCCTGGGACACCCGACAGATGTTTTTC.

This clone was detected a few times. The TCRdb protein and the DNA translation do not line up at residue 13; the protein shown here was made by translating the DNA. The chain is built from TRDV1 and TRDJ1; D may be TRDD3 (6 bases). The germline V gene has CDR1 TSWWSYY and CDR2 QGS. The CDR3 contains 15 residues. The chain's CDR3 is CALGEYPLGSSKPIF. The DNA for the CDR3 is TGTGCTCTTGGGGAATATCCCCTGGGGTCCTCAAAACCCATCTTT.

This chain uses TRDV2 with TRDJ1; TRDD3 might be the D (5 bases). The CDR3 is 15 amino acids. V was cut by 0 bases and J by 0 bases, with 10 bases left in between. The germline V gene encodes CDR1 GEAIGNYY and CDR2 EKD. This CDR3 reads CACDTAGLNTDKLIF. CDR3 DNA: TGTGCCTGTGACACCGCTGGGTTGAACACCGATAAACTCATCTTT.

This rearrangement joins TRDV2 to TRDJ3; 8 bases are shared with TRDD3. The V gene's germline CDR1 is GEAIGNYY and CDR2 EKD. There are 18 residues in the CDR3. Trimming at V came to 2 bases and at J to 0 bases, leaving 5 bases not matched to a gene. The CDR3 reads CACDSTGGFSWDTRQMFF. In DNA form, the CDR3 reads TGTGCCTGTGACAGTACTGGGGGTTTCTCCTGGGACACCCGACAGATGTTTTTC.

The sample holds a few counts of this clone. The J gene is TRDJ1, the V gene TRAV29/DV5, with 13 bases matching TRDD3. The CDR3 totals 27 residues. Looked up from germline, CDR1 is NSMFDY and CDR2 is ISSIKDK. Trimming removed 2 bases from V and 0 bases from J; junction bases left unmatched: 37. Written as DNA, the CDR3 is TGTGCAGCAAGAGCCTCCCGTACTCCCTACTGGGGGATACGCGGCCCCCAGGCCCATCCGAACACCGATAAACTCATCTTT. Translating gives CAARASRTPYWGIRGPQAHPNTDKLIF.

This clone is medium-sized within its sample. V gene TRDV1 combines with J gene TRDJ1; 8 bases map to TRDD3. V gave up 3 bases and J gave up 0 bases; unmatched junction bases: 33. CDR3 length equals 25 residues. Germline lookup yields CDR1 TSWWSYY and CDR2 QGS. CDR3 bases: TGTGCTCTTGGGGAGCGATTCGTCCCCTTCTTGAACTGGGGGGATAGAGAGCCGTACACCGATAAACTCATCTTT. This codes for CALGERFVPFLNWGDREPYTDKLIF.

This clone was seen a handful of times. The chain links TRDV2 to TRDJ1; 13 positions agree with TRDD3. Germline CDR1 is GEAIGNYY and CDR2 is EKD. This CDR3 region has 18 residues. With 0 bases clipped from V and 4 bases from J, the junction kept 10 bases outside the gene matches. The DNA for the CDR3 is TGTGCCTGTGACACCAAACTGGGGGATACGCGACAAGGCGATAAACTCATCTTT. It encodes CACDTKLGDTRQGDKLIF.

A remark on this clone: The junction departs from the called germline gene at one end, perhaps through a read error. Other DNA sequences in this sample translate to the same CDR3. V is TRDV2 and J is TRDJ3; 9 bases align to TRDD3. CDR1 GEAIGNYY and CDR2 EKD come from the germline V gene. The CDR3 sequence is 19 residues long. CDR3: CACDATGGLSSWDTRQMFF. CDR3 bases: TGTGCCTGTGACGCCACTGGGGGACTAAGCTCCTGGGACACTCGACAGATGTTTTTC.

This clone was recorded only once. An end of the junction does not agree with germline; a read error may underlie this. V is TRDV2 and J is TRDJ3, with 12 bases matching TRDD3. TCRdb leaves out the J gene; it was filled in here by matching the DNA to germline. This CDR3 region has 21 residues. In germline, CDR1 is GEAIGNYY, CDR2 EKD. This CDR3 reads CACDTVLLGDTLSWDTRKMFF. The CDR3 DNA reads TGTGCCTGTGACACCGTTTTACTGGGGGATACCCTCTCCTGGGACACCCGAAAGATGTTTTTC.

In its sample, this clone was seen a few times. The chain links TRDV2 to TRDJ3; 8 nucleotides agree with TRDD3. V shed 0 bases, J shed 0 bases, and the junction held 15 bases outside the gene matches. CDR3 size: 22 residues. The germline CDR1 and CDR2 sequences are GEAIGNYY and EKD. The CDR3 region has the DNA TGTGCCTGTGACACCGTGGGGAGTGGGGGATCCCTTAGCTCCTGGGACACCCGACAGATGTTTTTC. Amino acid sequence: CACDTVGSGGSLSSWDTRQMFF.

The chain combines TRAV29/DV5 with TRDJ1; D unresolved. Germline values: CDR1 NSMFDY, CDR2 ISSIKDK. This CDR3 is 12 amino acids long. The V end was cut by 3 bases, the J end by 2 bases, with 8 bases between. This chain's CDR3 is CAANPPTDKLIF. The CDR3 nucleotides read TGTGCAGCAAACCCTCCAACCGATAAACTCATCTTT.

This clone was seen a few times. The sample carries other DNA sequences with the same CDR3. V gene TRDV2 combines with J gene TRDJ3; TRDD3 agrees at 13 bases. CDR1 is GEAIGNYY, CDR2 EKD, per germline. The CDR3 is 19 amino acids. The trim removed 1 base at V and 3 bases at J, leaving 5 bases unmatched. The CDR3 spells CACDTILGDTSWDTRQMFF. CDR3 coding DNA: TGTGCCTGTGACACGATACTGGGGGATACGAGCTGGGACACCCGACAGATGTTTTTC.